The rows below give T cell receptor beta chains drawn from one sample of a study of identical twins. TCRdb re-derived calls from the 5' RACE reads in MiXCR, one entry per CDR3 protein. The table shows some 1,700,000 distinct CDR3 sequences, with roughly 35% occurring only once. The source material was cord blood. The receptor set was obtained from a newborn girl in good health. Both conserved end residues are trimmed from each CDR3. Expanded clones get a size class; other rows say once, few or many, or leave the size out.

clone_size v_call cdr3_aa
few TRBV24-1 ATSALLAGNGEQF
NA TRBV20-1 SASPPGPLTDTQY
NA TRBV20-1 SARVRLGATEAF
NA TRBV10-3 AISEGLAVTGELF
few TRBV6-6 ASSYSNLDTQY
few TRBV20-1 SARRGAYTDTQY
few TRBV11-2 ASSSVSGAKNIQY
NA TRBV29-1 SVEDRGGDNYGYT
few TRBV2 ASSGTSGGGETQY
few TRBV19 ASSGGNPNEQF
few TRBV7-6 ASSLGLARNEQY
NA TRBV24-1 ATSDSRESNHPQH
NA TRBV10-3 AISEKPGGRTDTQY
NA TRBV7-9 ASSLLGEGEAF
few TRBV20-1 SAIPGTGGQPQH
NA TRBV4-1 ASSQDWRVGDTQY
NA TRBV9 ASSVGTVTEQY